This T cell receptor beta chain comes out of a study of T cell responses to AZD1222 COVID-19 vaccine. The wider study: Pooling of second doses given at about 4 or about 12 weeks was done.

Produced via immunoSEQ multiplex PCR; TCRdb's table is partial and in-frame only. The data show over 100,000 clones, approximately 91% seen once. The CDR3 extends over 13 amino acids. Trimming shortened V by 6 bases and J by 7 bases, and 18 bases separated the two germline ends. Per germline, CDR1 SQVTM and CDR2 ANQGSEA. The clonotype was recovered from an adult in good health. V gene TRBV29-1 combines with J gene TRBJ1-2, with D possibly TRBD1 on 6 matching bases. The specimen was peripheral blood, collected on day 0 of AZD1222 vaccination. CDR3 region: CSVGTGLLGGYTF. CDR3 DNA: TGCAGCGTCGGCACAGGGTTATTAGGTGGCTACACCTTC.